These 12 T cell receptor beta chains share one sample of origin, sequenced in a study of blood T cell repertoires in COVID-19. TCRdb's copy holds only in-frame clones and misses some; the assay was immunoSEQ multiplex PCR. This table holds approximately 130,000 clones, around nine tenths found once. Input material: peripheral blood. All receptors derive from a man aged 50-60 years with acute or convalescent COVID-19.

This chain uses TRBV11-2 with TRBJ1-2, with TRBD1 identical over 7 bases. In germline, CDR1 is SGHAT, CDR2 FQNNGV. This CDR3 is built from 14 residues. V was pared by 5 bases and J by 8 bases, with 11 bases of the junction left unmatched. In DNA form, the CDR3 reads TGTGCCAGCAGCCCGAATTGGGACAGTCAGGGCTACACCTTC. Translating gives CASSPNWDSQGYTF.

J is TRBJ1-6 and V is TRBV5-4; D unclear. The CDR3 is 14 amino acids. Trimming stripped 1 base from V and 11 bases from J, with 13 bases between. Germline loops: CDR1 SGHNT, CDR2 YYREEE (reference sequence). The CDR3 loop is CASSLRRGLTPLHF. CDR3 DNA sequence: TGTGCCAGCAGCTTGCGGCGGGGATTGACACCCCTCCACTTT.

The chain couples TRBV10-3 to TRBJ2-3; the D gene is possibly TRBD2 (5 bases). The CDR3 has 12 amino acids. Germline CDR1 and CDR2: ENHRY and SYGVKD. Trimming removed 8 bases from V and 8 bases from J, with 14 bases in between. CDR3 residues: CAIVGNRGTQYF. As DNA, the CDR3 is TGTGCCATCGTCGGCAACCGGGGTACGCAGTATTTT.

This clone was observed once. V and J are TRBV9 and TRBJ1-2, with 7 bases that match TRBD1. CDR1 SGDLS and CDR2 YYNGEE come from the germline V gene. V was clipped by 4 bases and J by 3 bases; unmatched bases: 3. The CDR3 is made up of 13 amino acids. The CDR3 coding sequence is TGTGCCAGCAGCCTTGGACAGGACTATGGCTACACCTTC. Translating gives CASSLGQDYGYTF.

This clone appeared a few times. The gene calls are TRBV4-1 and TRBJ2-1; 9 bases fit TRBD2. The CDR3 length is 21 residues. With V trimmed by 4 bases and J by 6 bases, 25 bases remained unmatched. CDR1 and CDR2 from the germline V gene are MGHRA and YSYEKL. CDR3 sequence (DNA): TGCGCCAGCAGCCCTAAGGGGGACTCGAGAAGGGGCGGGAGGGCCGGCAATGAGCAGTTCTTC. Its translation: CASSPKGDSRRGGRAGNEQFF.

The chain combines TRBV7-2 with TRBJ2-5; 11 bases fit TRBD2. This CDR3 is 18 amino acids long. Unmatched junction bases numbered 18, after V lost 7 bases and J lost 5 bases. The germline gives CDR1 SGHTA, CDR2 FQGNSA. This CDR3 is CASMRPGLAELNGETQYF. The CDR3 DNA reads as TGTGCCAGCATGAGACCGGGACTAGCGGAACTCAATGGGGAGACCCAGTACTTC. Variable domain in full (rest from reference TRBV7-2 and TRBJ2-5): GAGVSQSPSNKVTEKGKDVELRCDPISGHTALYWYRQSLGQGLEFLIYFQGNSAPDKSGLPSDRFSAERTGGSVSTLTIQRTQQEDSAVYLCASMRPGLAELNGETQYFGPGTRLLVL.

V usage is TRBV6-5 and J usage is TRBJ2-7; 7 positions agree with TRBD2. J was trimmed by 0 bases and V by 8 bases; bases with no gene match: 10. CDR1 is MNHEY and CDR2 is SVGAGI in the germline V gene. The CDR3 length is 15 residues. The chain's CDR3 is CASGVVGRGSYEQYF. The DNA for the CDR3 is TGTGCCAGCGGAGTAGTAGGGAGGGGCTCCTACGAGCAGTACTTC.

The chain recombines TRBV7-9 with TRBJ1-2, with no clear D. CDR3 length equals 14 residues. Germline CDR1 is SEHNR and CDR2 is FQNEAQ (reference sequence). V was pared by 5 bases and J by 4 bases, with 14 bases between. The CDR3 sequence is CASSPPEGGYGYTF. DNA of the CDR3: TGTGCCAGCAGCCCCCCGGAGGGAGGCTATGGCTACACCTTC.

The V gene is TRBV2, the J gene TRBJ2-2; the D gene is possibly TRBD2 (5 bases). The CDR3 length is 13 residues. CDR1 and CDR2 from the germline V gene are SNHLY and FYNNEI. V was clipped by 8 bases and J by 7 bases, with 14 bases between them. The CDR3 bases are TGTGCCAGCTCGACTAATCGTGACGGGGAGCTGTTTTTT. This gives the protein CASSTNRDGELFF. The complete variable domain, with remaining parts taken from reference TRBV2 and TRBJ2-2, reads EPEVTQTPSHQVTQMGQEVILRCVPISNHLYFYWYRQILGQKVEFLVSFYNNEISEKSEIFDDQFSVERPDGSNFTLKIRSTKLEDSAMYFCASSTNRDGELFFGEGSRLTVL.

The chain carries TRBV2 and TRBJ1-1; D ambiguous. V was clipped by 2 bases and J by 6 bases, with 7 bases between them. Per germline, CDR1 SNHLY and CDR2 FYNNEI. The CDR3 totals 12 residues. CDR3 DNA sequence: TGTGCCAGCAGTGAAACTACTTCTGAAGCTTTCTTT. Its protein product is CASSETTSEAFF.

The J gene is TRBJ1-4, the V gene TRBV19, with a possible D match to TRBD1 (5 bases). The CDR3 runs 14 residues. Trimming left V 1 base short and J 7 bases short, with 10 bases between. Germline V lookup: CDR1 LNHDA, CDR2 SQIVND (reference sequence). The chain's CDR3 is CASSIGGTAEKLFF. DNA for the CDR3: TGTGCCAGTAGTATAGGCGGGACGGCTGAAAAACTGTTTTTT.

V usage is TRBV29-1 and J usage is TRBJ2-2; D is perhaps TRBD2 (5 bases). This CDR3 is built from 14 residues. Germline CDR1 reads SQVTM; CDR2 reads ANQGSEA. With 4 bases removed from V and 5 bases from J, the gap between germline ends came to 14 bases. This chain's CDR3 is CSVAGRGPTGELFF. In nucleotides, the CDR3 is TGCAGCGTTGCTGGCCGAGGGCCGACCGGGGAGCTGTTTTTT.